The sequence of this TCR beta chain was determined in a study of identical twins. The CDR3 extends over 11 amino acids. This clonotype was recorded many times. Compared with germline, one end of the junction differs, possibly owing to a read error. TCRdb itself ran the 5' RACE reads through MiXCR, one entry per CDR3 protein. The table shows 400,000 to 550,000 distinct CDR3 sequences, with around 24% occurring only once. The data also belong to a second study, concerning T cells expressing NK-cell markers. That paper adds: The dominant NKG2C+ clonotypes represented roughly 1.0-7.5% of CD8+ T cells in six donors.

The TCR comes from a young woman in good health. The V call is TRBV12-3 or TRBV12-4, the J call TRBJ2-1; D call uncertain. The sample consisted of CD4+ T cells sorted from blood. CDR3 region: CASSPLNEQFF. The CDR3 DNA follows: TGCGCCAGCAGCCCTCTGAATGAGCAGTTCTTC.